Presented here are 24 T cell receptor beta chains from one specimen sequenced in a study of neurological immune-mediated disorders. MiXCR was run by TCRdb on the 5' RACE reads, yielding one entry per CDR3 protein. Of fewer than 90,000 distinct CDR3 sequences in the sample, roughly a tenth were seen once. Time point reported: longitudinal time-point 1 (baseline). The sequenced sample was PBMCs. The source is a man aged 25 to 40 in good health.

This clonotype was seen at least ten times. The chain links TRBV10-1 to TRBJ2-5, with TRBD1 matching over 9 bases. The trim removed 6 bases at V and 2 bases at J, leaving 16 bases unmatched. This CDR3 has 18 amino acids. Germline V gene sequence: CDR1 WNHNN, CDR2 SYGVQD (reference sequence). This chain's CDR3 is CASSAGTGPLGRQETQYF. The CDR3 region has the DNA TGCGCCAGCAGCGCCGGGACAGGGCCTTTGGGCAGACAAGAGACCCAGTACTTC.

Many counts were recorded for this clonotype. The genes are TRBV29-1 and TRBJ2-1, with a possible D match to TRBD1 (6 bases). Trimming left V 7 bases short and J 0 bases short, with 16 bases between. The CDR3 sequence is 15 residues long. Looked up from germline, CDR1 is SQVTM and CDR2 is ANQGSEA. CDR3 protein: CSGSRGTSSYNEQFF. In nucleotides, the CDR3 is TGCAGCGGTAGCCGTGGGACAAGCTCCTACAATGAGCAGTTCTTC.

This clonotype was seen repeatedly, ten times or more. The rearrangement links TRBV5-1 to TRBJ2-5, with D perhaps TRBD1 or TRBD2 (5 bases each). Per the germline V gene, CDR1 is SGHRS and CDR2 is YFSETQ. The CDR3 has 13 amino acids. The V end was cut by 0 bases, the J end by 3 bases, with 6 bases between. CDR3 residues: CASSLGGEETQYF. CDR3 sequence (DNA): TGCGCCAGCAGCTTGGGAGGGGAAGAGACCCAGTACTTC.

There are many counts of this clonotype. The V call is TRBV15, the J call TRBJ2-5; 9 positions match TRBD1. The CDR3 is made up of 14 amino acids. Per the germline V gene, CDR1 is LNHNV and CDR2 is YYDKDF (reference sequence). Trimming at V came to 4 bases and at J to 2 bases, leaving 2 bases not matched to a gene. The CDR3 region is CATSMDRGQETQYF. The CDR3 coding sequence is TGTGCCACCAGCATGGACAGGGGTCAAGAGACCCAGTACTTC.

This clonotype occurred many times. The rearrangement uses TRBV4-1 and TRBJ1-5; no clear D gene. CDR1 and CDR2 from the germline V gene are MGHRA and YSYEKL. V lost 0 bases and J 6 bases, leaving 24 bases between the germline ends. The length of the CDR3 is 19 residues. The DNA of the CDR3 is TGCGCCAGCAGCCAAGACTCCGTACCCGACCTTTTGTGGGTTCAGCCCCAGCATTTT. Residues: CASSQDSVPDLLWVQPQHF.

In this sample, this clonotype turned up many times. The chain joins TRBV12-3 or TRBV12-4 to TRBJ1-1; the D is unclear. V gave up 2 bases and J gave up 4 bases, with 5 bases separating them. The CDR3 is 12 residues long. CDR3 residues: CASSLSFTEAFF. The CDR3 DNA reads as TGTGCCAGCAGTTTAAGTTTCACTGAAGCTTTCTTT.

Ten or more counts support this clonotype. J is TRBJ2-5 and V is TRBV7-9; D remains ambiguous. CDR1 and CDR2 from the germline V gene are SEHNR and FQNEAQ (reference sequence). The CDR3 is 16 amino acids. Trimming removed 4 bases at V and 2 bases at J, with 17 bases between. The CDR3 region is CASSSRPGPIQETQYF. CDR3 in DNA: TGTGCCAGCAGCTCCAGACCCGGACCTATTCAAGAGACCCAGTACTTC.

This clonotype occurred many times. The V call is TRBV14, the J call TRBJ2-1; TRBD1 aligns across 8 bases. Germline CDR1 is SGHDN and CDR2 is FVKESK. The trim removed 4 bases at V and 6 bases at J, leaving 5 bases unmatched. This CDR3 contains 14 residues. As DNA, the CDR3 is TGTGCCAGCAGCCTGGGACAGGCAACCAATGAGCAGTTCTTC. This sequence encodes CASSLGQATNEQFF.

This clonotype has at least ten counts. V usage is TRBV7-2 and J usage is TRBJ1-1, with D perhaps matching TRBD1 (5 bases). V shed 2 bases and J shed 4 bases, with 11 bases lying between them. CDR1 SGHTA and CDR2 FQGNSA come from the germline V gene. This CDR3 region has 14 residues. CDR3 in amino acids: CASSLRGVGTEAFF. CDR3 nucleotide sequence: TGTGCCAGCAGCTTACGGGGGGTGGGCACTGAAGCTTTCTTT.

This clonotype has at least ten counts. The CDR3 coding sequence is TGTGCCAGCAGCCTACCGGGACTAGCGGGAGGGGAGCAGTACTTC. Translation gives CASSLPGLAGGEQYF. The chain combines TRBV11-2 with TRBJ2-7, with 16 nucleotides matching TRBD2. The CDR3 spans 15 residues. The trim removed 5 bases at V and 7 bases at J, leaving 5 bases unmatched. Germline assignment: CDR1 SGHAT and CDR2 FQNNGV.

As regards this clonotype: A much larger clone differs by one base, so this may be a read error. The chain uses TRBV29-1 and TRBJ2-5; no clear D gene. Germline CDR1 reads SQVTM; CDR2 reads ANQGSEA. The CDR3 contains 12 residues. The germline V and J ends were trimmed by 8 bases and 5 bases, with 15 bases remaining between them. In nucleotides, the CDR3 is TGCAGCATGCAGACCAATGCGGAGACCCAGTACTTC. Its translation: CSMQTNAETQYF.

This clonotype was seen ten or more times. The chain combines TRBV24-1 with TRBJ2-1; TRBD2 is a possible D gene (6 bases). CDR3 length: 19 residues. CDR1 is KGHDR and CDR2 is SFDVKD in the germline V gene. V was trimmed by 0 bases and J by 5 bases, leaving 22 bases between them. As DNA, the CDR3 is TGTGCCACCAGTGATTTGGCTACCCCCCTTAGCGGACAAAACAATGAGCAGTTCTTC. This gives the protein CATSDLATPLSGQNNEQFF.

This clonotype was seen many times. The rearrangement joins TRBV12-3 or TRBV12-4 to TRBJ2-7; D tentatively fits TRBD1 or TRBD2 (5 bases each). This CDR3 is 14 amino acids long. The germline V and J ends were trimmed by 4 bases and 7 bases, with 17 bases remaining between them. CDR3 sequence (DNA): TGTGCCAGCAGTTCCGGGACCCGAGGCAGAGAGCAGTACTTC. Encoded protein: CASSSGTRGREQYF.

This clonotype occurred many times. V gene TRBV29-1 combines with J gene TRBJ1-2; a possible D gene is TRBD1 (5 bases). The V end was cut by 0 bases, the J end by 2 bases, with 19 bases between. Germline assignment: CDR1 SQVTM and CDR2 ANQGSEA. The CDR3 has 17 amino acids. CDR3 in amino acids: CSVEDREVGVENYGYTF. The CDR3 coding sequence is TGCAGCGTTGAAGATAGGGAAGTGGGGGTGGAGAACTATGGCTACACCTTC.

This clonotype was found a few times. A much larger clone differs from this one at a single base, so this may be a read error. The chain carries TRBV12-3 or TRBV12-4 and TRBJ1-2; the D is unclear. The CDR3 has 13 residues. CDR3 sequence: CASSLAANYGCTF. CDR3 coding DNA: TGTGCCAGCAGTTTAGCAGCTAACTATGGCTGCACCTTC.

This clonotype was observed many times. The CDR3 DNA reads as TGTGCCATCAGCTTAGGAACAGATACGCAGTATTTT. It yields the protein CAISLGTDTQYF. The V gene is TRBV10-3, the J gene TRBJ2-3; no definite D call. This CDR3 is 12 amino acids long. V was trimmed by 6 bases and J by 3 bases, leaving 7 bases between them. Germline CDR1 and CDR2: ENHRY and SYGVKD.

This clonotype showed up just a few times. The V call is TRBV6-1, the J call TRBJ1-2; 7 bases match TRBD1. This CDR3 is 16 amino acids long. Germline values: CDR1 MNHNS, CDR2 SASEGT. The trim removed 2 bases at V and 2 bases at J, leaving 8 bases unmatched. This CDR3 reads CASSERGQGGNYGYTF. The DNA of the CDR3 is TGTGCCAGCAGTGAACGAGGCCAGGGGGGAAACTATGGCTACACCTTC.

This clonotype was observed at least ten times. The chain employs TRBV11-2 and TRBJ2-7; 7 nucleotides line up with TRBD2. The V gene end was trimmed by 6 bases and the J gene end by 2 bases; junction bases not matched to a gene: 7. The CDR3 covers 14 residues. Germline CDR1 reads SGHAT; CDR2 reads FQNNGV. For the CDR3, the DNA is TGTGCCAGCAGACGTACTAGCGAGGCCTACGAGCAGTACTTC. Protein: CASRRTSEAYEQYF.

This clonotype appeared many times. Germline is not matched at one junction end, which may reflect a read error. The chain recombines TRBV7-2 with TRBJ1-2; D possibly corresponds to TRBD1 (6 bases). This CDR3 region has 15 residues. Germline CDR1 and CDR2: SGHTA and FQGNSA. This chain's CDR3 is CASTLWKVGGSGYTF. CDR3 coding DNA: TGTGCCAGCACCTTATGGAAGGTGGGGGGCTCTGGCTACACCTTC.

This clonotype was observed many times. The genes are TRBV20-1 and TRBJ2-5; 7 nucleotides align to TRBD2. V lost 0 bases and J lost 1; bases outside the gene matches: 5. Germline loops: CDR1 DFQATT, CDR2 SNEGSKA (reference sequence). This CDR3 contains 15 residues. CDR3 amino acids: CSARDPTSVQETQYF. CDR3 in DNA: TGCAGTGCTAGAGATCCCACTAGCGTCCAAGAGACCCAGTACTTC.

This clonotype has a count of ten or more. CDR3 in amino acids: CASSGTIEGAEETQYF. Here the CDR3 DNA reads TGTGCCAGCAGCGGAACAATTGAGGGGGCGGAAGAGACCCAGTACTTC. The rearrangement uses TRBV3-1 and TRBJ2-5; 7 nucleotides agree with TRBD1. CDR1 LGHDT and CDR2 YNNKEL come from the germline V gene (reference sequence). J lost 3 bases, V lost 5 bases, and 12 bases had no gene match. The CDR3 consists of 16 residues.

This clonotype was detected only once. Possible read error: a much larger clone is one base away. V and J are TRBV7-6 and TRBJ1-1, with TRBD1 as a possible D gene (6 bases). This CDR3 comprises 14 residues. Germline CDR1 is SGHVS and CDR2 is FNYEAQ. V lost 6 bases and J lost 1, with 12 bases in between. CDR3 in DNA: TGTGCCAGCAGAGAACGAGGGGGGAACACTGAAGCTTTCTTT. It encodes CASRERGGNTEAFF. The whole variable domain, filled in from reference TRBV7-6 and TRBJ1-1, reads GAGVSQSPRYKVTKRGQDVALRCDPISGHVSLYWYRQALGQGPEFLTYFNYEAQQDKSGLPNDRFSAERPEGSISTLTIQRTEQRDSAMYRCASRERGGNTEAFFGQGTRLTVV.

This clonotype appeared many times. The genes are TRBV7-9 and TRBJ2-7; D is possibly TRBD1 (6 bases). Germline V gene lookup returns CDR1 SEHNR and CDR2 FQNEAQ (reference sequence). Trimming removed 4 bases at V and 3 bases at J, with 13 bases between. The CDR3 contains 14 residues. In DNA form, the CDR3 reads TGTGCCAGCAGCTACCCAGGGGTCGGCTACGAGCAGTACTTC. This translates into CASSYPGVGYEQYF.

This rearrangement joins TRBV28 to TRBJ1-5, with a tentative D call TRBD1 (6 bases). Looked up from germline, CDR1 is MDHEN and CDR2 is SYDVKM. Between the trimmed V and J ends, which lost 5 bases and 2 bases, there was a span of 13 bases. This CDR3 region has 15 residues. The CDR3 sequence is CASSVQGGGNQPQHF. Here the CDR3 DNA reads TGTGCCAGCAGTGTCCAAGGGGGAGGCAATCAGCCCCAGCATTTT.